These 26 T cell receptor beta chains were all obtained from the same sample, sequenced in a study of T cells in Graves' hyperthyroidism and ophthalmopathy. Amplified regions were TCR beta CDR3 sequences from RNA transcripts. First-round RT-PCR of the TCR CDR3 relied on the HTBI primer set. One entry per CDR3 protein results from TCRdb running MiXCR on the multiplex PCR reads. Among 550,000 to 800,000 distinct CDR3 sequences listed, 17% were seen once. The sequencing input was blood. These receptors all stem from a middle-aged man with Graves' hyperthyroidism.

This CDR3 is CASSAREGYTEAFF. CDR3 sequence (DNA): TGTGCCAGCAGTGCGCGGGAGGGGTACACTGAAGCTTTCTTT. The V gene is TRBV6-1, the J gene TRBJ1-1; weak D call: TRBD1 (5 bases). Germline CDR1 reads MNHNS; CDR2 reads SASEGT. Trimming shortened V by 4 bases and J by 3 bases, and 12 bases separated the two germline ends. The CDR3 sequence is 14 residues long.

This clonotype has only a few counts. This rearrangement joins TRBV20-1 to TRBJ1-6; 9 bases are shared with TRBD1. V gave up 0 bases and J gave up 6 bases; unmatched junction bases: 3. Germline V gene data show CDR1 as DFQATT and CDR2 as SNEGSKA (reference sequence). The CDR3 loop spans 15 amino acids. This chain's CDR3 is CSARDRGQGNSPLHF. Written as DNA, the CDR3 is TGCAGTGCTAGAGACCGGGGACAGGGTAATTCACCCCTCCACTTT.

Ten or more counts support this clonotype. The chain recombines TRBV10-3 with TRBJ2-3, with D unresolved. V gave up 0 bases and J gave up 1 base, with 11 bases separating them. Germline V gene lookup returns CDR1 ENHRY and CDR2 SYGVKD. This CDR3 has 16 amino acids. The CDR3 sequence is CAISESAGWGTDTQYF. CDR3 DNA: TGTGCCATCAGTGAGTCGGCAGGTTGGGGCACAGATACGCAGTATTTT.

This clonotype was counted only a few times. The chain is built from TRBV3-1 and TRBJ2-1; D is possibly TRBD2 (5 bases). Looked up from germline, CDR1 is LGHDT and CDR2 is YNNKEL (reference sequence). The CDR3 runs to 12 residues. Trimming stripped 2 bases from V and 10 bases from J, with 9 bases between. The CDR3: CASSQSGWEQFF. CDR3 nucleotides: TGTGCCAGCAGCCAAAGCGGCTGGGAGCAGTTCTTC.

This CDR3 is CAWSQRGGNSPLHF. CDR3 DNA sequence: TGTGCCTGGAGTCAACGAGGCGGTAATTCACCCCTCCACTTT. The chain is built from TRBV30 and TRBJ1-6; the D is unclear. Germline V gene sequence: CDR1 GTSNPN, CDR2 SVGIG (reference sequence). This CDR3 is 14 amino acids long. Deletions cut 2 bases from V and 6 bases from J, with 11 bases between.

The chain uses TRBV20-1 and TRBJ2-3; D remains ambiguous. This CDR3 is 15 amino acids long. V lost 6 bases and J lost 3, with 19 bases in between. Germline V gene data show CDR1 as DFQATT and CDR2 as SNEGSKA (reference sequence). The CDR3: CSARPPAEWTDTQYF. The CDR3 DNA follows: TGCAGTGCCCGACCCCCGGCGGAATGGACAGATACGCAGTATTTT.

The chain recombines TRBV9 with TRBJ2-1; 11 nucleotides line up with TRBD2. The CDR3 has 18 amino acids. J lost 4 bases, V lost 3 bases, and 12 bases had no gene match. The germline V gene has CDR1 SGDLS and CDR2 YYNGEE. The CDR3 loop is CASSAPGLAGGYYNEQFF. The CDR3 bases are TGTGCCAGCAGCGCCCCGGGGCTAGCGGGAGGATATTACAATGAGCAGTTCTTC.

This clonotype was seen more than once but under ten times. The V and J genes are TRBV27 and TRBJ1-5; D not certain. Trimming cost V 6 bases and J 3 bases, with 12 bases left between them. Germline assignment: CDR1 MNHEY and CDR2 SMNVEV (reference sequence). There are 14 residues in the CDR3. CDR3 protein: CASRSRGFNQPQHF. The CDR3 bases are TGTGCCAGCAGGTCCAGAGGATTCAATCAGCCCCAGCATTTT.

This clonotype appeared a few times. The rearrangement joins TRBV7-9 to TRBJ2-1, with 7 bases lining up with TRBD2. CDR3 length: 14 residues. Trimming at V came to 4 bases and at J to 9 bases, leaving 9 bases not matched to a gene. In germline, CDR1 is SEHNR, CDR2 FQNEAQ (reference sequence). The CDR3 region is CASSWTRRGSEQFF. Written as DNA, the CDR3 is TGTGCCAGCAGCTGGACTAGGAGGGGAAGTGAGCAGTTCTTC.

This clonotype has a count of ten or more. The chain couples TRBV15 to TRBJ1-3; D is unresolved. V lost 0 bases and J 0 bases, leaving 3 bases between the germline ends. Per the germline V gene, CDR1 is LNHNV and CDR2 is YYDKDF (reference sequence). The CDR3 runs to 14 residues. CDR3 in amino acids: CATSRDRSGNTIYF. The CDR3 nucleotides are TGTGCCACCAGCAGAGACCGCTCTGGAAACACCATATATTTT.

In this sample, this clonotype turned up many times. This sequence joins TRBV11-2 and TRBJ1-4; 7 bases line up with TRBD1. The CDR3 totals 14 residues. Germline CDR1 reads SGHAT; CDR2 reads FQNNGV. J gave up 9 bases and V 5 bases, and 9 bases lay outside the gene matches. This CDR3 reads CASSTGTASQKLFF. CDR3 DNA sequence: TGTGCCAGCAGCACGGGGACAGCTTCCCAAAAACTGTTTTTT.

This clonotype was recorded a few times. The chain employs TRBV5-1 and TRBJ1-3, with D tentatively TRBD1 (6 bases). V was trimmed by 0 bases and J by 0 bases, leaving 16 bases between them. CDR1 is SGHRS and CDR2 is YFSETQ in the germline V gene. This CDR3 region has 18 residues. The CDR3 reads CASSLDGQPIISGNTIYF. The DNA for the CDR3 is TGCGCCAGCAGCTTGGATGGACAGCCCATAATCTCTGGAAACACCATATATTTT.

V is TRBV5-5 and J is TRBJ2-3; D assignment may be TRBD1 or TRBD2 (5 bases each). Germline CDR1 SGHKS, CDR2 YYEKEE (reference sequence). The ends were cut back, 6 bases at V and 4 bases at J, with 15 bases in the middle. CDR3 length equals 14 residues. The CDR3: CASTPLRGPDTQYF. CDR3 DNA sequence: TGTGCCAGCACCCCGTTGAGGGGACCAGATACGCAGTATTTT.

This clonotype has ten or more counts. The CDR3 loop reads CASSSSSGSSYNEQFF. The CDR3 DNA reads TGTGCCAGCAGCTCGTCTAGCGGGAGTAGTTACAATGAGCAGTTCTTC. This chain uses TRBV7-9 with TRBJ2-1; TRBD2 aligns across 10 bases. Germline CDR1 and CDR2: SEHNR and FQNEAQ (reference sequence). The CDR3 runs to 16 residues. Trimming removed 4 bases from V and 4 bases from J; junction bases left unmatched: 7.

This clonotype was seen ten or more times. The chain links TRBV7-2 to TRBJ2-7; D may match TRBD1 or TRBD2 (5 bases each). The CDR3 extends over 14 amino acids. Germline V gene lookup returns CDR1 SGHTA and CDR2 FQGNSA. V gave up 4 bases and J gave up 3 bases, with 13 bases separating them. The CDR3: CASSWPGPNYEQYF. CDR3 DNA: TGTGCCAGCAGCTGGCCGGGACCGAACTACGAGCAGTACTTC.

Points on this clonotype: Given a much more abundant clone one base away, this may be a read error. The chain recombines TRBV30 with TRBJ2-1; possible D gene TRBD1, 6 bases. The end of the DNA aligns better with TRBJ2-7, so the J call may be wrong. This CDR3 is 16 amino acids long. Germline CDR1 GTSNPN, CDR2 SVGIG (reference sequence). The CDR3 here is CAWSVRGRASYNEQYF. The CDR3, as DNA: TGTGCCTGGAGTGTGAGGGGGAGAGCTAGCTACAATGAGCAGTACTTC.

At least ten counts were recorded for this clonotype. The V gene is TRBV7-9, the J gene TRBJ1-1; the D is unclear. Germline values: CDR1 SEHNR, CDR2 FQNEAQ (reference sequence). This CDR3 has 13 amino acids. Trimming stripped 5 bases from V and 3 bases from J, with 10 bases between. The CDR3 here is CASSPRADTEAFF. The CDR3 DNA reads TGTGCCAGCAGCCCCCGTGCGGACACTGAAGCTTTCTTT.

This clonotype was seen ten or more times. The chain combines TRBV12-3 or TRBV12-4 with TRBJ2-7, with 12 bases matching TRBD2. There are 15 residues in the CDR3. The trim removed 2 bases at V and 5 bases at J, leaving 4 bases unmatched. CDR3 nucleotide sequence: TGTGCCAGCAGTTTACCGACTAGCGGGAGTGACGAGCAGTACTTC. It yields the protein CASSLPTSGSDEQYF.

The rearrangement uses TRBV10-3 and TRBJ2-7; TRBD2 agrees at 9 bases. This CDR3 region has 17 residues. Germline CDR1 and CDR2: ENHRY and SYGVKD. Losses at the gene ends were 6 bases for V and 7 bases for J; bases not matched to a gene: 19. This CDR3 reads CAIRAFIVAGVAGEQYF. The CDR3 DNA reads TGTGCCATCAGGGCGTTTATCGTAGCGGGAGTAGCTGGGGAGCAGTACTTC.

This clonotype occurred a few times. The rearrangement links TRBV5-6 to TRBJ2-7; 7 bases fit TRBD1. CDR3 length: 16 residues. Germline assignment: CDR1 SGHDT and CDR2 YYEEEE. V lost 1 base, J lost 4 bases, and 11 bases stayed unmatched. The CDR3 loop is CASSLPPGQPTYEQYF. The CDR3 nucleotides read TGTGCCAGCAGCTTGCCCCCGGGACAGCCAACGTACGAGCAGTACTTC.

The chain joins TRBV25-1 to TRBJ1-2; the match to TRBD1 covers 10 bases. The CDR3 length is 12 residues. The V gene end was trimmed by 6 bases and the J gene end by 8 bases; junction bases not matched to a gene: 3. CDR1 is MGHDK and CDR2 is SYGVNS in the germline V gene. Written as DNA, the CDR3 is TGTGCCAGCAGGCGGGACAGGGGAGGCTACACCTTC. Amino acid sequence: CASRRDRGGYTF.

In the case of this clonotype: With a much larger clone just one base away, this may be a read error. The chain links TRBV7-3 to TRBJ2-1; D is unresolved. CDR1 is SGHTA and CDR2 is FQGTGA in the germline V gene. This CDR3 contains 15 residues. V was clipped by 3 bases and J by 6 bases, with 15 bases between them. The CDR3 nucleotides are TGTGCCAGCAGCTTTGACCTACGGGTAGGCAATGAGCAGTTCTTC. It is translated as CASSFDLRVGNEQFF.

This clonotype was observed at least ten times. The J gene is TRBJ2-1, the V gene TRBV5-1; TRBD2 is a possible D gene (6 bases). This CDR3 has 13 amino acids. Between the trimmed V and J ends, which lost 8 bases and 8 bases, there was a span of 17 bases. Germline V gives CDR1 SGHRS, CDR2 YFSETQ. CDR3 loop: CASTAGSKDEQFF. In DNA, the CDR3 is TGCGCCAGTACCGCGGGATCTAAGGATGAGCAGTTCTTC.

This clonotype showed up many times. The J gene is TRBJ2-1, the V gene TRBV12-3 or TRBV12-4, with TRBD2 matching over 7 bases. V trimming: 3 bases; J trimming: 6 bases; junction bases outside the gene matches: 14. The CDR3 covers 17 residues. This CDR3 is CASSFPRGDSVGNEQFF. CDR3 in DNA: TGTGCCAGCAGTTTTCCCCGGGGGGACTCGGTGGGCAATGAGCAGTTCTTC.

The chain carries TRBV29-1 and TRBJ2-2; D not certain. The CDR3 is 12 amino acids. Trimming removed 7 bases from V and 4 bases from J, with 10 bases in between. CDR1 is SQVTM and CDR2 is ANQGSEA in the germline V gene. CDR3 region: CSANRATGELFF. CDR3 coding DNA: TGCAGCGCAAATCGCGCCACCGGGGAGCTGTTTTTT.

CDR3 DNA: TGCGCCAGCAGCTTGGCCCGTAGCGGGAGGGGCGATGAGCAGTTCTTC. As protein: CASSLARSGRGDEQFF. This chain connects TRBV5-1 to TRBJ2-1; TRBD2 matches 11 bases. The trim removed 0 bases at V and 8 bases at J, leaving 7 bases unmatched. The CDR3 extends over 16 amino acids. Germline V gene sequence: CDR1 SGHRS, CDR2 YFSETQ.